This T cell receptor (beta chain) was sequenced during a study of beta chain features in type 1 diabetes. TCRB transcripts that were expressed got sequenced, as all of the isolated RNA had been reverse transcribed. Repertoires were generated with immunoSEQ multiplex PCR, while TCRdb's copy carries only in-frame clones and drops some. The sample lists some 410,000 clones, over 11% occurring once. Trimming removed 5 bases at V and 2 bases at J, with 11 bases between. Germline V gene data show CDR1 as SGHTA and CDR2 as FQGNSA. This CDR3 spans 14 amino acids. This clone was observed a handful of times. The origin of this receptor is a man aged 25-40 years in good health. J is TRBJ2-3 and V is TRBV7-2; weak D call: TRBD1 (6 bases). Material for sequencing was naive CD4+ T cells from blood. CDR3 sequence (DNA): TGTGCCAGCAGCCCAGGACAGCTCACAGATACGCAGTATTTT. Amino acids: CASSPGQLTDTQYF.